The present entry profiles one T cell receptor beta chain with its context. Assay used: immunoSEQ multiplex PCR; TCRdb lists only in-frame clones, some missing. The profile covers tens of thousands of clones, with approximately 78% appearing a single time and 14% to 15% taken by the ten largest. This CDR3 region has 17 residues. Germline loops: CDR1 LNHDA, CDR2 SQIVND (reference sequence). Trimming took 5 bases from V and 4 from J; bases not matched to a gene: 11. The data originate from a study of blood T cell repertoires in COVID-19. Source material: peripheral blood. The V call is TRBV19, the J call TRBJ1-5, with 10 bases lining up with TRBD1. This sequence was found in a man older than 75 with acute or convalescent COVID-19. DNA for the CDR3: TGTGCCAGTAGTCAAACCGGGACAGGGGTGAGGAATCAGCCCCAGCATTTT. Translating gives CASSQTGTGVRNQPQHF.